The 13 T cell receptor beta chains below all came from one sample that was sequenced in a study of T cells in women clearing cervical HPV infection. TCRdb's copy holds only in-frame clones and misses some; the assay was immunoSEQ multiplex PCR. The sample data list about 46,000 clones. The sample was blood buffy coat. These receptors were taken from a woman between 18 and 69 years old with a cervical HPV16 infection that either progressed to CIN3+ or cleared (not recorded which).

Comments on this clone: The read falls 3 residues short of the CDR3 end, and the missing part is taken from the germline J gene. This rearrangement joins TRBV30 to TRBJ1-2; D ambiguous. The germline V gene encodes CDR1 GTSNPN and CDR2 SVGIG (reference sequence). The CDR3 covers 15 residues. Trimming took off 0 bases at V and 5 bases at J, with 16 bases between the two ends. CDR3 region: CAWSVRTAMEYGYTF. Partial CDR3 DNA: TGTGCCTGGAGTGTACGGACTGCGATGGAGTATGGC.

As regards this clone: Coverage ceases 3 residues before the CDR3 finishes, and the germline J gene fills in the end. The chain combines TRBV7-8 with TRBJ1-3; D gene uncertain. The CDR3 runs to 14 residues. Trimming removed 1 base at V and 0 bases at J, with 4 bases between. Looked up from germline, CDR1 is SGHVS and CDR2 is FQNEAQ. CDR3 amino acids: CASSLDNSGNTIYF. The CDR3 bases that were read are TGTGCCAGCAGCTTAGATAACTCTGGAAACACC.

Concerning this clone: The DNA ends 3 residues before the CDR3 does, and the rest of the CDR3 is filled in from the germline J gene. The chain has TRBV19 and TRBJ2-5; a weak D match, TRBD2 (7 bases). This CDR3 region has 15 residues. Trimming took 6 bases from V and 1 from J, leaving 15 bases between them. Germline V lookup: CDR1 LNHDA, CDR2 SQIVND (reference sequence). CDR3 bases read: TGTGCCAGTAGGCGAGGGGGGGTAGTCCAAGAGACC. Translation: CASRRGGVVQET. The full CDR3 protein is CASRRGGVVQETQYF.

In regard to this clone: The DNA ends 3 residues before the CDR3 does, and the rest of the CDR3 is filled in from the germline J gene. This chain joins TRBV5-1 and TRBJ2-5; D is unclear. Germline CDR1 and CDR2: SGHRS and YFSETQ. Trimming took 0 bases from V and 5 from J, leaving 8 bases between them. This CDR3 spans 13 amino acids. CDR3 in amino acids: CASSLASWETQYF. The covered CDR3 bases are TGCGCCAGCAGCTTGGCCAGTTGGGAGACC.

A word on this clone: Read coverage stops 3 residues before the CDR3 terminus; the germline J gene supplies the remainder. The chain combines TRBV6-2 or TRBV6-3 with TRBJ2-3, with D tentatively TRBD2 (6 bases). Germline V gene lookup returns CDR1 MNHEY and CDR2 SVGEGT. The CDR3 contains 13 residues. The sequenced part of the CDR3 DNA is TGTGCCAGCAGTTGGAGCGGCGGGGAGACG. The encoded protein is CASSWSGGET. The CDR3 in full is CASSWSGGETQYF.

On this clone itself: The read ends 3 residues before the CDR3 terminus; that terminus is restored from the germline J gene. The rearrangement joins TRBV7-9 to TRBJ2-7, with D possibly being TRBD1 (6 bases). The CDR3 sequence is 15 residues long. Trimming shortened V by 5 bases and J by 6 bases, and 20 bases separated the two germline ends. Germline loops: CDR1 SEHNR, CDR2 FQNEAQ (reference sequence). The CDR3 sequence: CASSTRQASPLEQYF. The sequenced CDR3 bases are TGTGCCAGCAGCACGCGACAGGCGTCCCCCCTCGAG.

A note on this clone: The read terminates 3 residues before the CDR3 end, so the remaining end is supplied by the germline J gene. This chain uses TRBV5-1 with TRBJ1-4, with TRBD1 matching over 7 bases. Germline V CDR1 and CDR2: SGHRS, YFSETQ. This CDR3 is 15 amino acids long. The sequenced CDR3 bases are TGCGCCAGCAGCTTGGGACAGGGTCAGAATTCACCA. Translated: CASSLGQGQNSP. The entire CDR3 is CASSLGQGQNSPLFF.

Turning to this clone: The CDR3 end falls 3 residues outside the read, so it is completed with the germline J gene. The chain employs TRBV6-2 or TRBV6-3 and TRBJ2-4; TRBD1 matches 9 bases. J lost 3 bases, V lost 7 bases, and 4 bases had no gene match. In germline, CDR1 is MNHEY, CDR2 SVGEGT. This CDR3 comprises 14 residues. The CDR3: CASKGQGGKNIQYF. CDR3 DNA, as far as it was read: TGTGCCAGCAAGGGACAGGGAGGCAAAAACATT.

The CDR3 here is CASKGETGSYEQYF. The part of the CDR3 DNA that was read is TGTGCCAGCAAAGGAGAGACAGGGTCCTACGAG. The V call is TRBV2, the J call TRBJ2-7; TRBD1 aligns across 7 bases. Sequencing ends 3 residues short of the CDR3 end; the germline J gene provides the rest. From germline, CDR1 is SNHLY and CDR2 FYNNEI. V lost 7 bases and J lost 1; bases outside the gene matches: 7. The CDR3 extends over 14 amino acids.

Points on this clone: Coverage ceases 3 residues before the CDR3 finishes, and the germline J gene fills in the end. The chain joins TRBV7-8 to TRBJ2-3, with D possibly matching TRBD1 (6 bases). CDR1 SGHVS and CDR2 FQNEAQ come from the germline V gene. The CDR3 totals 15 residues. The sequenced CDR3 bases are TGTGCCAGCAGCTTAGCTGGGGGCGGCAATCAGCCG. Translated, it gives CASSLAGGGNQP. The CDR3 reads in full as CASSLAGGGNQPQYF.

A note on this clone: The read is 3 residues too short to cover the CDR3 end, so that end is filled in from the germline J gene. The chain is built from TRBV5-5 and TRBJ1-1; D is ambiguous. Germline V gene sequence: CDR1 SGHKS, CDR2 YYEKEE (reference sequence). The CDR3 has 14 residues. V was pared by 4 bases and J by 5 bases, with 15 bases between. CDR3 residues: CASSPTQIFTEAFF. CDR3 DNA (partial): TGTGCCAGCAGCCCGACACAGATTTTTACTGAA.

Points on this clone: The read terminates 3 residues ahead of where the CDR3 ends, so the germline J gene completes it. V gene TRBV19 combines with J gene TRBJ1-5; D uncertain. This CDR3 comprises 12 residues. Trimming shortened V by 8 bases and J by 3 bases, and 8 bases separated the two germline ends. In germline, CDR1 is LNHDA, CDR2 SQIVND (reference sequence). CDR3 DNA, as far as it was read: TGTGCCAGTGGGCAGAACAATCAGCCC. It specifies CASGQNNQP. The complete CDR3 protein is CASGQNNQPQHF. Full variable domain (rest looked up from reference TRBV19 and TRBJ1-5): DGGITQSPKYLFRKEGQNVTLSCEQNLNHDAMYWYRQDPGQGLRLIYYSQIVNDFQKGDIAEGYSVSREKKESFPLTVTSAQKNPTAFYLCASGQNNQPQHFGDGTRLSIL.

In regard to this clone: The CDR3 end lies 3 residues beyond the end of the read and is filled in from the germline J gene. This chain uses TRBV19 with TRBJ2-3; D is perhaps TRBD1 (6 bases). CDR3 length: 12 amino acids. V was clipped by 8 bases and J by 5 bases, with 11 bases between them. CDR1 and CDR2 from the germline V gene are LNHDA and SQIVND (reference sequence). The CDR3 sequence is CASLGGLDTQYF. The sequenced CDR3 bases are TGTGCCAGTCTAGGGGGATTAGATACG.